These 4 T cell receptor beta chains share one sample of origin, sequenced in a study of cytomegalovirus exposure and HLA in healthy donors. Clones were sequenced by immunoSEQ multiplex PCR, and TCRdb holds only the in-frame ones, with some missing. The table includes 100,000 to 150,000 clones, 89% detected once. Material for sequencing was PBMCs. The origin of the receptors is a young woman in good health and CMV-seronegative.

The CDR3 DNA follows: TGTGCCAGTAGTATAAAGAGGTCCCTTCCCCTTGATGGCTACACCTTC. This gives the protein CASSIKRSLPLDGYTF. This chain joins TRBV19 and TRBJ1-2; D gene ambiguous. Trimming shortened V by 2 bases and J by 6 bases, and 19 bases separated the two germline ends. Germline loops: CDR1 LNHDA, CDR2 SQIVND (reference sequence). The CDR3 is 16 amino acids.

This chain joins TRBV6-5 and TRBJ2-7; 11 bases line up with TRBD1. The CDR3 is made up of 14 amino acids. With 4 bases clipped from V and 3 bases from J, the junction kept 2 bases outside the gene matches. Germline V gives CDR1 MNHEY, CDR2 SVGAGI. The CDR3: CASSSGTGGYEQYF. DNA of the CDR3: TGTGCCAGCAGTTCCGGGACAGGGGGCTACGAGCAGTACTTC.

This chain uses TRBV7-8 with TRBJ2-1, with 7 bases aligning to TRBD2. V lost 1 base, J lost 1 base, and 4 bases stayed unmatched. CDR3 size: 16 residues. The germline V gene encodes CDR1 SGHVS and CDR2 FQNEAQ. CDR3: CASSLDGGSSYNEQFF. The CDR3 coding sequence is TGTGCCAGCAGCTTAGATGGCGGGAGTTCCTACAATGAGCAGTTCTTC.

This chain connects TRBV2 to TRBJ1-6; D remains ambiguous. Trimming left V 6 bases short and J 6 bases short, with 9 bases between. The CDR3 length is 13 residues. The germline gives CDR1 SNHLY, CDR2 FYNNEI. The chain's CDR3 is CASRASFNSPLHF. CDR3 bases: TGTGCCAGCAGAGCTTCTTTTAATTCACCCCTCCACTTT.